The clone carrying this T cell receptor beta chain was seen a handful of times. Its specificity is not known. The sample comes from a study of T-cell memory formation after mild COVID-19. In the study overall: The two donors had largely donor-specific TCR clusters.

Germline V CDR1 and CDR2: SGHDT, YYEEEE. The V gene lost 4 bases and the J gene lost 3 bases, with 20 bases spanning the gap. This CDR3 has 16 amino acids. TCRdb itself ran the 5' RACE reads through MiXCR, one entry per CDR3 protein. The sample includes 550,000 to 600,000 distinct CDR3 sequences, roughly 21% of them seen just once. Regarding the study as a whole: Unconfirmed was the SARS-CoV-2 specificity of second-wave clones that peaked on day 37. Clones that contracted clustered mainly in CM and EM if CD4+ and in EMRA if CD8+. Pre-infection memory carried some responding clones, suggesting that cross-reactive memory joined.

The clonotype comes from an adult woman who had mild COVID-19 (a few samples of this study predate the infection). Cell type and time point are not known. The specimen sequenced was PBMCs or a T cell subset sorted from them (not recorded which). This sequence joins TRBV5-6 and TRBJ2-7; D is uncertain. CDR3 sequence reads: CASSEMGSALFYEQYF. CDR3 coding DNA: TGTGCCAGCAGCGAGATGGGCTCAGCCCTATTCTACGAGCAGTACTTC.